The next 20 T cell receptor beta chains were all read from a single sample in a study of shared T cell receptors in the human thymus. Measured with immunoSEQ multiplex PCR; TCRdb has only the in-frame clones, and not every one. The sample shows under 700,000 clones, 75% to 85% of them seen only once. Another study also made use of these data, one on human thymus T cells.

The sample was thymocytes. The receptors originated from a boy in the first two years of life with a congenital heart defect.

The chain recombines TRBV19 with TRBJ2-7, with TRBD2 matching 8 bases. With 4 bases clipped from V and 9 bases from J, the junction kept 17 bases outside the gene matches. CDR1 LNHDA and CDR2 SQIVND come from the germline V gene (reference sequence). The CDR3 length is 16 residues. CDR3 sequence: CASSTWTSFKPEGQYF. The CDR3 coding sequence is TGTGCCAGTAGTACTTGGACTAGCTTCAAACCCGAGGGGCAGTACTTC.

The rearrangement joins TRBV28 to TRBJ2-7, with TRBD2 matching 7 bases. Germline CDR1 MDHEN, CDR2 SYDVKM. This CDR3 is built from 16 residues. The V segment lost 5 bases and the J segment 2 bases; nucleotides outside the gene matches: 12. The CDR3, as DNA: TGTGCCAGCAGTCTTGCCCCAGCGGGGCCCACCTACGAGCAGTACTTC. Residues: CASSLAPAGPTYEQYF.

V usage is TRBV4-2 and J usage is TRBJ2-7, with 13 bases matching TRBD2. This CDR3 region has 20 residues. Per the germline V gene, CDR1 is LGHNA and CDR2 is YNFKEQ. V lost 4 bases, J lost 1 base, and 16 bases stayed unmatched. The CDR3 sequence is CASSPLPPLAGGPRSYEQYF. The CDR3 region has the DNA TGTGCCAGCAGCCCCCTCCCACCACTAGCGGGAGGGCCCAGATCCTACGAGCAGTACTTC.

V is TRBV29-1 and J is TRBJ2-5, with 14 bases aligning to TRBD2. CDR3 length: 14 residues. Trimming removed 6 bases from V and 5 bases from J; junction bases left unmatched: 5. The germline CDR1 and CDR2 sequences are SQVTM and ANQGSEA. CDR3 bases: TGCAGCGTGGGGACTAGCGGGAGTGTGGAGACCCAGTACTTC. As protein: CSVGTSGSVETQYF.

The rearrangement links TRBV30 to TRBJ2-2; TRBD1 matches at 8 bases. Germline V CDR1 and CDR2: GTSNPN, SVGIG (reference sequence). The CDR3 consists of 16 residues. J was trimmed by 4 bases and V by 2 bases; bases with no gene match: 9. The CDR3 DNA is TGTGCCTGGAGTACCCGGGACAGGCGTGTCACCGGGGAGCTGTTTTTT. Amino acids: CAWSTRDRRVTGELFF.

Only a few counts were recorded for this clone. The CDR3 sequence: CSEVRVRGYTF. CDR3 sequence (DNA): TGCAGTGAGGTGCGGGTTCGTGGCTACACCTTC. The chain couples TRBV20-1 to TRBJ1-2, with D unclear. This CDR3 is built from 11 residues. The V gene's germline CDR1 is DFQATT and CDR2 SNEGSKA (reference sequence). V was shortened by 7 bases and J by 7 bases, with 13 bases between the two germline ends.

This clone appeared once. J is TRBJ2-3 and V is TRBV27, with TRBD2 identical over 7 bases. J was trimmed by 6 bases and V by 4 bases; bases with no gene match: 10. CDR1 and CDR2 (germline): MNHEY, SMNVEV (reference sequence). The length of the CDR3 is 15 residues. CDR3 loop: CASSSSGKSGDTQYF. The CDR3 nucleotides are TGTGCCAGCAGTTCCAGCGGGAAGAGCGGCGATACGCAGTATTTT.

As DNA, the CDR3 is TGTGCCAGCAGTGAGGGGGGACTTCACCCAGATACGCAGTATTTT. As protein: CASSEGGLHPDTQYF. The chain links TRBV6-1 to TRBJ2-3; a weak D match, TRBD2 (6 bases). Germline assignment: CDR1 MNHNS and CDR2 SASEGT. The CDR3 spans 15 residues. V gave up 3 bases and J gave up 4 bases, with 14 bases separating them.

The chain couples TRBV5-1 to TRBJ2-2, with TRBD2 matching over 8 bases. The J segment lost 6 bases and the V segment lost 2 bases, leaving 15 bases of the junction unmatched. This CDR3 contains 18 residues. Germline-derived CDR1 and CDR2 are SGHRS and YFSETQ. DNA of the CDR3: TGCGCCAGCAGCTTCTCCCCGACGATGGCGGGAGGCCCCGGGGAGCTGTTTTTT. Translated: CASSFSPTMAGGPGELFF.

The genes are TRBV29-1 and TRBJ1-1; TRBD1 agrees at 7 bases. Germline CDR1 SQVTM, CDR2 ANQGSEA. V shed 4 bases and J 7 bases; nucleotides not matched to a gene: 9. This CDR3 region has 13 residues. DNA for the CDR3: TGCAGCGTTGGAGGCCAGGGGGAGAATGAAGCTTTCTTT. Amino acids: CSVGGQGENEAFF.

The rearrangement uses TRBV10-3 and TRBJ2-7; 7 nucleotides line up with TRBD1. After removal of 10 bases from V and 3 bases from J, the junction contained 9 bases not matched to a gene. Germline loops: CDR1 ENHRY, CDR2 SYGVKD. The CDR3 length is 13 residues. CDR3 DNA: TGTGCCACCCACGACAGGGTGGACTACGAGCAGTACTTC. This codes for CATHDRVDYEQYF.

The chain couples TRBV5-6 to TRBJ1-5; 7 nucleotides match TRBD1. V dropped 4 bases and J dropped 3; count of bases not matched to a gene: 10. This CDR3 spans 16 amino acids. CDR1 is SGHDT, CDR2 YYEEEE, per germline. The CDR3: CASSGPNGTDNQPQHF. The DNA for the CDR3 is TGTGCCAGCAGCGGGCCGAACGGGACAGACAATCAGCCCCAGCATTTT.

The chain combines TRBV27 with TRBJ2-1, with 7 bases identical to TRBD2. CDR3 length: 17 residues. Germline V lookup: CDR1 MNHEY, CDR2 SMNVEV (reference sequence). V lost 3 bases and J lost 0; bases outside the gene matches: 8. The chain's CDR3 is CASSFPPGLSSYNEQFF. The CDR3 DNA reads TGTGCCAGCAGTTTCCCTCCGGGACTATCCTCCTACAATGAGCAGTTCTTC.

The chain uses TRBV2 and TRBJ2-7; 9 nucleotides match TRBD1. V was pared by 6 bases and J by 1 base, with 7 bases of the junction left unmatched. The CDR3 is 15 amino acids. The germline CDR1 and CDR2 sequences are SNHLY and FYNNEI. CDR3 DNA sequence: TGTGCCAGCAGCCCGAGGACAGGGGCTTCCTACGAGCAGTACTTC. Its translation: CASSPRTGASYEQYF.

This chain connects TRBV12-5 to TRBJ1-1; the match to TRBD1 covers 7 bases. CDR1 is LGHNT and CDR2 is FRNRAP in the germline V gene. The ends lost 1 base at V and 1 base at J; junction bases unmatched: 0. This CDR3 is 14 amino acids long. CDR3 amino acids: CASGLEGANTEAFF. The CDR3 DNA is TGTGCTAGTGGTTTGGAGGGGGCGAACACTGAAGCTTTCTTT. Based on the CDR3 plus reference TRBV12-5 and TRBJ1-1, the full variable domain is DARVTQTPRHKVTEMGQEVTMRCQPILGHNTVFWYRQTMMQGLELLAYFRNRAPLDDSGMPKDRFSAEMPDATLATLKIQPSEPRDSAVYFCASGLEGANTEAFFGQGTRLTVV.

The chain joins TRBV5-1 to TRBJ2-1; 7 bases match TRBD2. The CDR3 extends over 12 amino acids. J gave up 4 bases and V 5 bases, and 0 bases lay outside the gene matches. The V gene's germline CDR1 is SGHRS and CDR2 YFSETQ. CDR3 amino acids: CASRGGYNEQFF. The CDR3 DNA sequence: TGCGCCAGCAGGGGGGGGTACAATGAGCAGTTCTTC. Drawing the rest from reference TRBV5-1 and TRBJ2-1, the complete variable domain is KAGVTQTPRYLIKTRGQQVTLSCSPISGHRSVSWYQQTPGQGLQFLFEYFSETQRNKGNFPGRFSGRQFSNSRSEMNVSTLELGDSALYLCASRGGYNEQFFGPGTRLTVL.

The rearrangement links TRBV14 to TRBJ2-7; 8 nucleotides line up with TRBD2. The CDR3 runs 15 residues. Germline CDR1 SGHDN, CDR2 FVKESK. The J segment lost 2 bases and the V segment lost 5 bases, leaving 8 bases of the junction unmatched. The CDR3 DNA reads TGTGCCAGCAGCAGCTCCCGGGAGGGGGCCTACGAGCAGTACTTC. Residues: CASSSSREGAYEQYF.

This clone was seen only a few times. The chain combines TRBV4-3 with TRBJ2-1, with 8 bases matching TRBD2. Germline V gene sequence: CDR1 LGHNA, CDR2 YSLEER. This CDR3 has 16 residues. Trimming took 2 bases from V and 12 from J; bases not matched to a gene: 15. The chain's CDR3 is CASSQPGLERGGRQFF. CDR3 DNA sequence: TGCGCCAGCAGCCAACCGGGACTAGAAAGGGGCGGTCGGCAGTTCTTC.

The rearrangement uses TRBV12-5 and TRBJ1-4, with TRBD1 as a possible D gene (6 bases). CDR3 length: 17 residues. The V gene's germline CDR1 is LGHNT and CDR2 FRNRAP. The V and J ends lost 5 bases and 5 bases respectively, with 21 bases between them. The CDR3 loop reads CASGLQISGQRNEKLFF. CDR3 in DNA: TGTGCTAGTGGTCTCCAAATAAGTGGACAGCGAAATGAAAAACTGTTTTTT. The complete variable domain, with remaining parts taken from reference TRBV12-5 and TRBJ1-4, reads DARVTQTPRHKVTEMGQEVTMRCQPILGHNTVFWYRQTMMQGLELLAYFRNRAPLDDSGMPKDRFSAEMPDATLATLKIQPSEPRDSAVYFCASGLQISGQRNEKLFFGSGTQLSVL.

The gene calls are TRBV6-5 and TRBJ2-1; TRBD2 aligns across 7 bases. CDR1 is MNHEY and CDR2 is SVGAGI in the germline V gene. With 2 bases clipped from V and 7 bases from J, the junction kept 5 bases outside the gene matches. This CDR3 has 14 amino acids. The CDR3 region has the DNA TGTGCCAGCAGTTACAAGGGACTAAGGAATGAGCAGTTCTTC. Its protein product is CASSYKGLRNEQFF.